The clone carrying this TCR beta chain was observed a single time. Residents of about two dozen US areas, aged about 18 to 95 years, made up the participants. The study counted Cohort 3 donors as recovered given two negative PCRs, clearance, or symptom resolution. The data originate from a study of blood T cell repertoires in COVID-19. The overall study: T cells, B-cell-depleted T cells, or PBMCs provided the cDNA or gDNA that served as material.

This CDR3 spans 13 amino acids. Trimming pared 7 bases from V and 1 base from J, leaving 7 bases between. Germline V gene lookup returns CDR1 KGHDR and CDR2 SFDVKD. Original data processing: Reference gene primer amplification gave estimated nucleated cell counts. Clones were read by immunoSEQ multiplex PCR, and TCRdb kept only the in-frame ones, dropping some. That table furnishes V, J and clone size, whereas the DNA furnished D and trimming. The sample has roughly 200,000 clones, 88% seen once; the top ten hold 2.6%. The clonotype comes from a woman aged 25 to 45 who had recovered from COVID-19. The sample comprised PBMCs or T cells enriched from blood (not recorded which). The chain employs TRBV24-1 and TRBJ1-5; D not certain. The CDR3 spells CATRGRSNQPQHF. Here the CDR3 DNA reads TGTGCCACCAGGGGCAGGAGCAATCAGCCCCAGCATTTT.